This is a list of T cell receptor beta chains from one sample in a study of T cells in Graves' hyperthyroidism and ophthalmopathy. TCRdb called the multiplex PCR reads again in MiXCR, with one record for every CDR3 protein. Of under 350,000 distinct CDR3 sequences in the sample, approximately 15% were seen once. The specimen was blood. These TCRs come from an older woman with Graves' ophthalmopathy. CDR3s include the opening cysteine and the closing phenylalanine or tryptophan. The D gene is left open where the match is weak. Rows may omit the clone size; those that give it use once, few, many or a size class.

NA	few	TRBV24-1	TRBJ2-1	CATSDSSASSYNEQFF	TGTGCCACCAGTGATTCTAGCGCCAGCTCCTACAATGAGCAGTTCTTC
TRBD1	many	TRBV2	TRBJ1-2	CASRRDREGYTF	TGTGCCAGCAGACGGGACAGGGAGGGCTACACCTTC
TRBD1	many	TRBV2	TRBJ1-2	CASRTTGTGGSGGYTF	TGTGCCAGCCGGACGACCGGGACAGGAGGATCCGGTGGCTACACCTTC
TRBD2	few	TRBV20-1	TRBJ2-2	CSARGGYTGELFF	TGCAGTGCTAGGGGGGGGTACACCGGGGAGCTGTTTTTT
TRBD2	NA	TRBV7-2	TRBJ2-2	CASSTSGSTGELFF	TGTGCCAGCAGCACTAGCGGGAGCACCGGGGAGCTGTTTTTT
NA	few	TRBV29-1	TRBJ2-5	CSVVNFQETQYF	TGCAGCGTTGTCAATTTCCAAGAGACCCAGTACTTC
NA	NA	TRBV10-1	TRBJ2-3	CARPGRTDTQYF	TGCGCCAGACCCGGGAGAACAGATACGCAGTATTTT
NA	many	TRBV2	TRBJ1-5	CASEGRERAQHF	TGTGCCAGCGAGGGCAGGGAGAGGGCCCAGCATTTT
NA	many	TRBV5-1	TRBJ2-2	CASSLAGYDTGELFF	TGCGCCAGCAGCTTGGCCGGTTACGACACCGGGGAGCTGTTTTTT
NA	many	TRBV2	TRBJ1-4	CASGAQGGEEKLFF	TGTGCCAGCGGCGCCCAGGGCGGGGAGGAAAAACTGTTTTTT
NA	many	TRBV7-2	TRBJ1-2	CASSPMWGVGYTF	TGTGCCAGCAGCCCTATGTGGGGGGTCGGCTACACCTTC
NA	NA	TRBV7-9	TRBJ2-1	CASSSPGALYYNEQFF	TGTGCCAGCAGCTCCCCGGGAGCATTATACTACAATGAGCAGTTCTTC
NA	many	TRBV5-1	TRBJ1-3	CASRPTGTSGNTIYF	TGCGCCAGCAGACCAACAGGAACCTCTGGAAACACCATATATTTT
NA	many	TRBV12-3/TRBV12-4	TRBJ2-5	CASSLWGREETQYF	TGTGCCAGCAGTTTATGGGGGCGGGAGGAGACCCAGTACTTC
NA	many	TRBV3-2	TRBJ2-3	CASRQGPSGATDTQYF	TGTGCCAGCAGACAAGGGCCCAGCGGGGCCACAGATACGCAGTATTTT
NA	many	TRBV20-1	TRBJ2-1	CSARPRGRPGNEQFF	TGCAGTGCTAGACCACGGGGACGGCCCGGCAATGAGCAGTTCTTC
TRBD2	NA	TRBV24-1	TRBJ2-2	CATSDLRPGRLAGVNTGELFF	TGTGCCACCAGTGATTTACGTCCGGGGCGGCTAGCGGGAGTGAACACCGGGGAGCTGTTTTTT
NA	many	TRBV7-9	TRBJ1-1	CASSPPPGRRNTEAFF	TGTGCCAGCAGCCCCCCCCCGGGACGGCGGAACACTGAAGCTTTCTTT
TRBD2	many	TRBV7-2	TRBJ2-3	CASSRVAGSTDTQYF	TGTGCCAGCAGCCGGGTAGCGGGGAGCACAGATACGCAGTATTTT
TRBD2	NA	TRBV20-1	TRBJ2-1	CSAGLAGGEQFF	TGCAGTGCAGGACTAGCGGGGGGTGAGCAGTTCTTC
TRBD1	NA	TRBV6-1	TRBJ1-1	CASSTGELGAFF	TGTGCCAGCAGTACAGGGGAACTAGGGGCTTTCTTT
NA	few	TRBV18	TRBJ1-1	CASSMVARDSTEAFF	TGTGCCAGCTCCATGGTGGCGAGGGATTCCACTGAAGCTTTCTTT
TRBD1	many	TRBV28	TRBJ1-5	CATRGGRVVNQPQHF	TGTGCCACCCGAGGGGGCAGGGTGGTCAATCAGCCCCAGCATTTT
TRBD1	many	TRBV12-3/TRBV12-4	TRBJ2-6	CASSGTGVAGANVLTF	TGTGCCAGCAGTGGGACAGGGGTAGCTGGGGCCAACGTCCTGACTTTC
NA	many	TRBV29-1	TRBJ1-2	CSVAGGPGNYGYTF	TGCAGCGTCGCGGGAGGGCCGGGTAACTATGGCTACACCTTC
NA	many	TRBV7-2	TRBJ2-1	CASSSRGNGYNEQFF	TGTGCCAGCAGCTCGCGAGGGAACGGCTACAATGAGCAGTTCTTC
NA	many	TRBV29-1	TRBJ1-2	CSVDEGRSYGYTF	TGCAGCGTTGATGAAGGGAGATCCTATGGCTACACCTTC
NA	many	TRBV5-1	TRBJ1-4	CASSPESATNEKLFF	TGCGCCAGCAGCCCGGAGTCTGCAACTAATGAAAAACTGTTTTTT
TRBD2	NA	TRBV7-2	TRBJ2-6	CASSLFPAGGSGANVLTF	TGTGCCAGCAGCTTATTCCCAGCGGGGGGCTCTGGGGCCAACGTCCTGACTTTC
TRBD1	NA	TRBV28	TRBJ2-5	CASSSFGTGGETQYF	TGTGCCAGCAGTTCATTTGGGACAGGCGGTGAGACCCAGTACTTC
NA	many	TRBV5-6	TRBJ2-2	CASSLMFTGELFF	TGTGCCAGCAGCCTGATGTTCACCGGGGAGCTGTTTTTT
NA	many	TRBV11-2	TRBJ2-1	CASSLVGSHNEQFF	TGTGCCAGCAGCTTAGTAGGTTCTCACAATGAGCAGTTCTTC
NA	many	TRBV5-6	TRBJ2-7	CASGKGDAYEQYF	TGTGCCAGCGGGAAGGGGGACGCCTACGAGCAGTACTTC
NA	many	TRBV7-2	TRBJ2-1	CASSPSHEQFF	TGTGCCAGCAGCCCTAGCCATGAGCAGTTCTTC
NA	few	TRBV27	TRBJ2-1	CASSLKAGGYEQFF	TGTGCCAGCAGTTTAAAAGCCGGAGGGTATGAGCAGTTCTTC
NA	NA	TRBV20-1	TRBJ2-3	CSARTGTSTDTQYF	TGCAGTGCTAGAACCGGGACTTCGACAGATACGCAGTATTTT
NA	many	TRBV12-3/TRBV12-4	TRBJ2-5	CASSHQPGLQETQYF	TGTGCCAGCAGTCACCAACCGGGACTCCAGGAGACCCAGTACTTC
NA	many	TRBV9	TRBJ1-6	CASSVMPGENSPLHF	TGTGCCAGCAGCGTAATGCCGGGTGAGAATTCACCCCTCCACTTT
TRBD2	many	TRBV20-1	TRBJ2-7	CSARTLAGFSYEQYF	TGCAGTGCTAGAACCCTAGCGGGATTCTCCTACGAGCAGTACTTC
NA	few	TRBV20-1	TRBJ1-2	CSANLNRGYTF	TGCAGTGCCAACCTTAATCGGGGCTACACCTTC
TRBD1	once	TRBV20-1	TRBJ1-4	CSARAGGRGSNEKLFF	TGCAGTGCTAGAGCAGGGGGTAGGGGGTCTAATGAAAAACTGTTTTTT
TRBD1	many	TRBV6-5	TRBJ2-1	CASSYSEPGQGNNEQFF	TGTGCCAGCAGTTACTCCGAGCCGGGACAGGGGAACAATGAGCAGTTCTTC
TRBD1	many	TRBV29-1	TRBJ1-1	CSVERGTANTEAFF	TGCAGCGTTGAAAGAGGGACAGCGAACACTGAAGCTTTCTTT
NA	many	TRBV6-6	TRBJ2-3	CASSYRGASTDTQYF	TGTGCCAGCAGTTACAGGGGTGCTAGCACAGATACGCAGTATTTT
TRBD1	NA	TRBV5-4	TRBJ1-6	CASSPTTGGNNSPLHF	TGTGCCAGCAGCCCGACGACAGGGGGAAATAATTCACCCCTCCACTTT
TRBD2	few	TRBV28	TRBJ2-5	CASSWGGEQETQYF	TGTGCCAGCAGTTGGGGGGGGGAGCAAGAGACCCAGTACTTC
NA	NA	TRBV6-2/TRBV6-3	TRBJ2-1	CASSYVGRGPLYEQFF	TGTGCCAGCAGTTACGTGGGACGGGGGCCTCTATATGAGCAGTTCTTC
NA	many	TRBV6-1	TRBJ2-5	CASIKGRTWGETQYF	TGTGCCAGCATCAAAGGACGGACCTGGGGGGAGACCCAGTACTTC
NA	many	TRBV4-1	TRBJ1-1	CASSRGHENTEAFF	TGCGCCAGCAGCCGGGGACACGAGAACACTGAAGCTTTCTTT
NA	many	TRBV4-1	TRBJ2-3	CASSPTPTDTQYF	TGCGCCAGCAGCCCGACCCCCACAGATACGCAGTATTTT